These 7 T cell receptor beta chains originate from one sample sequenced in a study of blood T cell repertoires in COVID-19. The table came from immunoSEQ multiplex PCR; TCRdb's copy has only in-frame clones and leaves some out. Of 200,000 to 300,000 clones in the sample, just under 85% were seen once. Sequencing was performed on peripheral blood. These receptors were obtained from a man aged 50 or older with acute or convalescent COVID-19.

This chain uses TRBV3-1 (or the pseudogene TRBV3-2) with TRBJ1-5; D not resolved. V lost 4 bases to trimming and J lost 5 bases, with 9 bases between them. The CDR3 is 13 residues long. Per germline, CDR1 LGHDT and CDR2 YNNKEL (reference sequence). DNA for the CDR3: TGTGCCAGCAGCCTATACAATGATCAGCCCCAGCATTTT. This sequence encodes CASSLYNDQPQHF.

The V call is TRBV6-5, the J call TRBJ1-6; perhaps TRBD1 as D (5 bases). The CDR3 length is 13 residues. The germline V gene encodes CDR1 MNHEY and CDR2 SVGAGI. The V end lost 6 bases, the J end lost 9 bases, and 12 bases lay between the germline ends. CDR3 protein: CASRQLTASPLHF. As DNA, the CDR3 is TGTGCCAGCAGGCAATTGACAGCTTCACCCCTCCACTTT.

This clone is a singleton in its sample. This chain links TRBV27 with TRBJ2-6; D remains ambiguous. Germline V gives CDR1 MNHEY, CDR2 SMNVEV (reference sequence). The germline V and J ends were trimmed by 8 bases and 2 bases, with 13 bases remaining between them. This CDR3 is built from 15 residues. The CDR3 loop is CASANLKTGANVLTF. The CDR3 DNA reads as TGTGCCAGCGCGAACCTTAAAACTGGGGCCAACGTCCTGACTTTC. Combining the CDR3 with reference TRBV27 and TRBJ2-6 gives the whole variable domain EAQVTQNPRYLITVTGKKLTVTCSQNMNHEYMSWYRQDPGLGLRQIYYSMNVEVTDKGDVPEGYKVSRKEKRNFPLILESPSPNQTSLYFCASANLKTGANVLTFGAGSRLTVL.

The J gene is TRBJ2-3, the V gene TRBV6-5, with D unclear. This CDR3 has 13 amino acids. Germline V gene data show CDR1 as MNHEY and CDR2 as SVGAGI. The ends were cut back, 6 bases at V and 1 base at J, with 8 bases in the middle. CDR3 loop: CASRIAGTDTQYF. For the CDR3, the DNA is TGTGCCAGCAGGATAGCTGGCACAGATACGCAGTATTTT.

The chain links TRBV18 to TRBJ2-1, with D possibly being TRBD1 (6 bases). The germline V gene encodes CDR1 KGHSH and CDR2 LQKENI. V was trimmed by 5 bases and J by 6 bases, leaving 11 bases between them. The CDR3 loop spans 13 amino acids. Here the CDR3 reads CASSEQGSNEQFF. The CDR3 DNA follows: TGTGCCAGCTCAGAACAGGGTAGCAATGAGCAGTTCTTC.

The chain couples TRBV7-2 to TRBJ1-4; tentatively, D is TRBD1 (6 bases). CDR1 and CDR2 (germline): SGHTA, FQGNSA. Trimming left V 1 base short and J 8 bases short, with 14 bases between. The CDR3 totals 15 residues. The CDR3 region is CASSLVYRAYEKLFF. CDR3 nucleotide sequence: TGTGCCAGCAGCTTAGTTTACAGGGCTTACGAAAAACTGTTTTTT.

This clone was picked up a small number of times. V gene TRBV30 combines with J gene TRBJ1-2; 7 nucleotides align to TRBD1. The CDR3 totals 13 residues. V was clipped by 3 bases and J by 2 bases; unmatched bases: 3. The germline CDR1 and CDR2 sequences are GTSNPN and SVGIG (reference sequence). CDR3 protein: CAWRQTGNYGYTF. CDR3 nucleotide sequence: TGTGCCTGGAGACAGACAGGGAACTATGGCTACACCTTC.